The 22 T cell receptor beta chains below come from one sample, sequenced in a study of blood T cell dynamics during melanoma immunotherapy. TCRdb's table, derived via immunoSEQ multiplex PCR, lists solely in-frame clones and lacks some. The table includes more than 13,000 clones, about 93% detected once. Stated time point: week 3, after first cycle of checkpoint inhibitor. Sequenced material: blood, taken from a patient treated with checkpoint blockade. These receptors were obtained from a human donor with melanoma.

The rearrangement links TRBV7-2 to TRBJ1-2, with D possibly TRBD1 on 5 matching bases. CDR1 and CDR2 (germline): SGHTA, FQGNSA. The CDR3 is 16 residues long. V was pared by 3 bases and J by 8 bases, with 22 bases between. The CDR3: CASSFRRDRNPGGYTF. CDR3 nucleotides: TGTGCCAGCAGCTTCCGCCGGGACCGAAATCCGGGAGGCTACACCTTC.

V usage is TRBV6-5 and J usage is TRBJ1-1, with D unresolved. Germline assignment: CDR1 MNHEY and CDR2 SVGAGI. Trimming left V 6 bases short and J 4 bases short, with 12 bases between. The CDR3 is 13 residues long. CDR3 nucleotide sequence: TGTGCCAGCAGAACGGATATACTCACTGAAGCTTTCTTT. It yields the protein CASRTDILTEAFF.

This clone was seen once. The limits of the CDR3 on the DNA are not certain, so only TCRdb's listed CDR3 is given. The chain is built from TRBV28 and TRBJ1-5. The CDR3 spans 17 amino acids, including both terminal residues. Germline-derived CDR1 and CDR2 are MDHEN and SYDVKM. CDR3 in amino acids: CASSSSIWSGSNQPQHF.

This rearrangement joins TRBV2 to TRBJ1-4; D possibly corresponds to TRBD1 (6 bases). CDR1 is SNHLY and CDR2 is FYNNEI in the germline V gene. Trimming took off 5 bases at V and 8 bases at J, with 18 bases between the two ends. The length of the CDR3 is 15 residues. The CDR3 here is CASSRDGQGIEKLFF. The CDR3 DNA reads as TGTGCCAGCAGTCGAGATGGGCAGGGGATAGAAAAACTGTTTTTT.

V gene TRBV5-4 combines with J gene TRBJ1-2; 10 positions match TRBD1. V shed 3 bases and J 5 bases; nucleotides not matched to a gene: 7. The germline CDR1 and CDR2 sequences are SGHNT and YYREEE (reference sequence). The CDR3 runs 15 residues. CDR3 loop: CASSSLWTGGYGYTF. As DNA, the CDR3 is TGTGCCAGCAGCTCCCTCTGGACAGGGGGATATGGCTACACCTTC. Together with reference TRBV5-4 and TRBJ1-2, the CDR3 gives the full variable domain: ETGVTQSPTHLIKTRGQQVTLRCSSQSGHNTVSWYQQALGQGPQFIFQYYREEENGRGNFPPRFSGLQFPNYSSELNVNALELDDSALYLCASSSLWTGGYGYTFGSGTRLTVV.

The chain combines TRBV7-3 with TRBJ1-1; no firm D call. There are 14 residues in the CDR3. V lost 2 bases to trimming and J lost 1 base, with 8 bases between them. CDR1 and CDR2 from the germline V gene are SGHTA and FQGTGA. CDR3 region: CASSLGGGNTEAFF. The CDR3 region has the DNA TGTGCCAGCAGCTTAGGTGGCGGGAACACTGAAGCTTTCTTT.

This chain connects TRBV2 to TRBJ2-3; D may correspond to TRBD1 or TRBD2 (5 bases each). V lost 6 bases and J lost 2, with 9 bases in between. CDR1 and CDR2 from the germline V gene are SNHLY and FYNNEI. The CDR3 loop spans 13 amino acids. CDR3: CASRRGTTDTQYF. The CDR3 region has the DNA TGTGCCAGCAGAAGAGGGACCACAGATACGCAGTATTTT.

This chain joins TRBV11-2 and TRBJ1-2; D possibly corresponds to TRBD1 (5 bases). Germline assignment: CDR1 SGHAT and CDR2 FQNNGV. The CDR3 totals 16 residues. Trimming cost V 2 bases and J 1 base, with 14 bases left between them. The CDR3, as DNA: TGTGCCAGCAGCTTATTGGCCCGGGGCAATAACTATGGCTACACCTTC. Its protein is CASSLLARGNNYGYTF.

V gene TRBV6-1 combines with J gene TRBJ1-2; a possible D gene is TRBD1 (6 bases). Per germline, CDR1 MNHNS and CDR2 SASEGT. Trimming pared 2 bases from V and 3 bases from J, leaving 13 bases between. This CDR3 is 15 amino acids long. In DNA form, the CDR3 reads TGTGCCAGCAGTGAATATTGGGGGCTTTACTATGGCTACACCTTC. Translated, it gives CASSEYWGLYYGYTF.

In DNA form, the CDR3 reads TGTGCCAGCAGTGACCCGGGCGAGCAGTACTTC. It yields the protein CASSDPGEQYF. The rearrangement uses TRBV2 and TRBJ2-7; the D is unclear. CDR1 is SNHLY and CDR2 is FYNNEI in the germline V gene. The CDR3 is 11 residues long. Deletions cut 3 bases from V and 6 bases from J, with 6 bases between.

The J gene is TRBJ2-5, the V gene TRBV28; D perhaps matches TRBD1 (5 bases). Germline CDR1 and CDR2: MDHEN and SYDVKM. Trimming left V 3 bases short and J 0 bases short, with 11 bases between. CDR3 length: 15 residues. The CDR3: CASSLTAPYQETQYF. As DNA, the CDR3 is TGTGCCAGCAGTTTGACAGCTCCCTACCAAGAGACCCAGTACTTC.

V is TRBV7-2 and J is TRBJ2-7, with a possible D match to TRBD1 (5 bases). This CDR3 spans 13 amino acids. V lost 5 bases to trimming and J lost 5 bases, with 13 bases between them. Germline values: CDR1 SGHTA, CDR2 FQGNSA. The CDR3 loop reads CASSLFQGHEQYF. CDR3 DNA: TGTGCCAGCAGCCTTTTCCAGGGCCACGAGCAGTACTTC.

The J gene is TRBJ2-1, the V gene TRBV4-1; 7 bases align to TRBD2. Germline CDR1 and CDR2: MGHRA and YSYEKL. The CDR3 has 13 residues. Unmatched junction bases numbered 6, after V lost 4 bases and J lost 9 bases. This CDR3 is CASSLETSPEQFF. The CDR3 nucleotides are TGCGCCAGCAGCCTTGAGACTAGCCCTGAGCAGTTCTTC.

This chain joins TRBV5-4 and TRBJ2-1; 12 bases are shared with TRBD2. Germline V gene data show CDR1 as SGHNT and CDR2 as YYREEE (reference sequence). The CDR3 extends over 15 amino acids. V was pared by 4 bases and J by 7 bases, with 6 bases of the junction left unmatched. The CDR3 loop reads CASSPTSGRINEQFF. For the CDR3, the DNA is TGTGCCAGCAGCCCGACTAGCGGGAGAATTAATGAGCAGTTCTTC.

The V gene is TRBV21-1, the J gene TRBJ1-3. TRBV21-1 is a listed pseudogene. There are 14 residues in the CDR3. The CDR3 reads CASSKRRGGNTIYF. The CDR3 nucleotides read TGTGCCAGCAGCAAAAGGAGAGGTGGAAACACCATATATTTT.

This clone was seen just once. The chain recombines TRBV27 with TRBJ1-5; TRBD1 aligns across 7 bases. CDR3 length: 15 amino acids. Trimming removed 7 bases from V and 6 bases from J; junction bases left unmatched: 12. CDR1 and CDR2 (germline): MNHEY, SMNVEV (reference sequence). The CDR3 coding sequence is TGTGCCAGCACTCCAGGGGGACTATTTGGTCAGCCCCAGCATTTT. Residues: CASTPGGLFGQPQHF.

The CDR3 sequence: CASKRLAGGPSYNEQFF. The CDR3 DNA reads TGTGCCAGTAAACGGCTAGCGGGAGGGCCGTCCTACAATGAGCAGTTCTTC. The V gene is TRBV19, the J gene TRBJ2-1; 12 nucleotides agree with TRBD2. Germline values: CDR1 LNHDA, CDR2 SQIVND (reference sequence). V was clipped by 7 bases and J by 1 base; unmatched bases: 8. The CDR3 runs 17 residues.

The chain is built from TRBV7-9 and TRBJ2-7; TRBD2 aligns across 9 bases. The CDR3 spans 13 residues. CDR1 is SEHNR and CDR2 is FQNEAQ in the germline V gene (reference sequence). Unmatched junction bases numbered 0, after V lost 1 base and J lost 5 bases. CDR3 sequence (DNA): TGTGCCAGCAGCTTAGTAGCGGGAGACGAGCAGTACTTC. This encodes CASSLVAGDEQYF.

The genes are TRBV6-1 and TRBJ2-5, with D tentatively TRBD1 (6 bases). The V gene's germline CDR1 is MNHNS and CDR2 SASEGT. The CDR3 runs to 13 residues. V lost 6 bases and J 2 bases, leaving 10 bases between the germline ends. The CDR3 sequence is CASRRQVQETQYF. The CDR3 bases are TGTGCCAGCAGACGACAGGTGCAAGAGACCCAGTACTTC.

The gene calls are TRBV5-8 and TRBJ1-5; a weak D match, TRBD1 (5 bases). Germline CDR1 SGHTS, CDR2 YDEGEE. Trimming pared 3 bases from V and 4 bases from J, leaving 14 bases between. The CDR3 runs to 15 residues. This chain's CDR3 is CASSYFGWGNQPQHF. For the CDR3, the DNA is TGTGCCAGCAGCTATTTCGGTTGGGGGAATCAGCCCCAGCATTTT.

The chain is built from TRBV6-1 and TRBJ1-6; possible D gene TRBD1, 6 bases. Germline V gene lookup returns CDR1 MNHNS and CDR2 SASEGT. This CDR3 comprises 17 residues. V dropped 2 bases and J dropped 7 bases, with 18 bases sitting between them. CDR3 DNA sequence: TGTGCCAGCAGTGAACGGGGGGGGCCACCCAGGAATTCACCCCTCCACTTT. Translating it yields CASSERGGPPRNSPLHF.

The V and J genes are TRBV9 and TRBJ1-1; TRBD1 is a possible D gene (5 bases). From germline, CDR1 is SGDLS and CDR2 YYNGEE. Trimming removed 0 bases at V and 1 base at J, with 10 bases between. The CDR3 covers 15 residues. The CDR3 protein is CASSVAGRKNTEAFF. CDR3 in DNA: TGTGCCAGCAGCGTAGCAGGGAGAAAGAACACTGAAGCTTTCTTT. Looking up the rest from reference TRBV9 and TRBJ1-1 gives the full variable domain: DSGVTQTPKHLITATGQRVTLRCSPRSGDLSVYWYQQSLDQGLQFLIQYYNGEERAKGNILERFSAQQFPDLHSELNLSSLELGDSALYFCASSVAGRKNTEAFFGQGTRLTVV.